This T cell receptor (beta chain) was captured in a study of tumor and adjacent non-tumor tissue in lung cancer. The study, taken as a whole, reports: Top 100 clones took a larger repertoire share in normal lung.

No cell sorting was done before RNA was extracted from the tissue. The normal lung tissue was taken more than 3 cm from the tumor edge. Newly diagnosed lung cancer patients had thoracic surgery in China, August–late 2014, without prior chemotherapy. Germline V gene lookup returns CDR1 SGHAT and CDR2 FQNNGV. There are 11 residues in the CDR3. About this clonotype itself: Antigen specificity is unknown. The junction departs from the called germline gene at one end, perhaps through a read error.

A modified ARM-PCR protocol with three rounds of nested PCR amplified TCRbeta. TCRdb reprocessed the multiplex PCR reads with MiXCR, giving one entry per CDR3 protein. The table lists more than 35,000 distinct CDR3 sequences, around 62% of them singletons. Sequencing input: distant non-tumor lung tissue. The sequence was obtained from a middle-aged woman with non-small cell lung cancer. The rearrangement uses TRBV11-2 and TRBJ2-1; D remains ambiguous. For the CDR3, the DNA is TGTGCCAGCGGCTTCGCGACTGAGCAGTCCTTC. Translation: CASGFATEQSF.